A selection of T cell receptor beta chains follows, all from one sample in a study of PD-1 blockade in classical Hodgkin lymphoma. Libraries were prepared by immunoSEQ multiplex PCR; TCRdb keeps only in-frame clonotypes and omits some of them. The repertoire consists of 20,000 to 25,000 clones, with approximately 94% occurring once and the leading ten covering roughly 6%. Input material: peripheral blood mononuclear cells (PBMCs). The source of these receptors is a human donor with classical Hodgkin lymphoma. Each CDR3 is given with its conserved first and last residue. A D gene is named only where the DNA matches it firmly. Expanded clones get a size class; other rows say once, few or many, or leave the size out.

d_call clone_size j_call v_call cdr3_aa cdr3_nt
. . TRBJ2-6 TRBV30 CAGGGQLSGANVLTF TGTGCCGGGGGAGGACAACTCTCTGGGGCCAACGTCCTGACTTTC
TRBD1 . TRBJ1-2 TRBV6-6 CASSGLRGDYGYTF TGTGCCAGCAGTGGCCTCAGGGGGGACTATGGCTACACCTTC
. . TRBJ2-7 TRBV7-8 CASSTDSYEQYF TGTGCCAGCAGCACGGACAGCTACGAGCAGTACTTC
TRBD1 . TRBJ2-2 TRBV5-4 CASSTPPGQGALNTGELFF TGTGCCAGCAGCACACCCCCGGGACAGGGGGCTTTGAACACCGGGGAGCTGTTTTTT
. . TRBJ2-2 TRBV6-1 CASSEYPGLNTGELFF TGTGCCAGCAGTGAATATCCGGGCCTCAACACCGGGGAGCTGTTTTTT
. once TRBJ2-6 TRBV23-1 CASSLGTGANVLTF TGCGCCAGCAGTCTGGGGACTGGGGCCAACGTCCTGACTTTC
. once TRBJ2-1 TRBV19 CASSTAPGAHNEQFF TGTGCCAGTAGTACAGCCCCCGGCGCACACAATGAGCAGTTCTTC
. . TRBJ2-2 TRBV7-9 CASSPYRNTGELFF TGTGCCAGCAGCCCATACAGAAACACCGGGGAGCTGTTTTTT
TRBD1 . TRBJ1-1 TRBV7-3 CASSPGGTAHTEAFF TGTGCCAGCAGCCCGGGAGGGACAGCTCACACTGAAGCTTTCTTT
TRBD1 . TRBJ2-1 TRBV6-5 CASSHLSGTGNEQFF TGTGCCAGCAGTCACCTATCCGGGACAGGGAACGAGCAGTTCTTC
. once TRBJ2-5 TRBV5-4 CASSLVSGQETQYF TGTGCCAGCAGCTTGGTGTCGGGCCAAGAGACCCAGTACTTC
. . TRBJ2-5 TRBV15 CATSRDKAVMFMETQYF TGTGCCACCAGCAGAGATAAGGCAGTAATGTTCATGGAGACCCAGTACTTC
TRBD2 . TRBJ2-7 TRBV7-2 CASSFTSGGPGEQYF TGTGCCAGCAGCTTCACTAGCGGGGGGCCGGGCGAGCAGTACTTC
. few TRBJ1-1 TRBV29-1 CSVQGGFGAYDTEAFF TGCAGCGTGCAAGGTGGGTTCGGGGCTTATGATACTGAAGCTTTCTTT
TRBD2 . TRBJ2-7 TRBV9 CASSVGGFTYEQYF TGTGCCAGCAGCGTGGGGGGGTTTACCTACGAGCAGTACTTC
. once TRBJ1-2 TRBV5-4 CASSFAGGLVYGYTF TGTGCCAGCAGCTTTGCTGGGGGGCTTGTCTATGGCTACACCTTC
. once TRBJ1-1 TRBV19 CASSIDDRPKNTEAFF TGTGCCAGTAGTATAGACGACAGACCCAAGAACACTGAAGCTTTCTTT
. . TRBJ2-5 TRBV7-9 CASSSRGAQYF TGTGCCAGCAGCTCTAGGGGGGCCCAGTACTTC
. . TRBJ2-2 TRBV10-3 CAIRPEGGWNTGELFF TGTGCCATCAGACCCGAGGGGGGGTGGAACACCGGGGAGCTGTTTTTT
. few TRBJ2-5 TRBV2 CASSGRSKETQYF TGTGCCAGTAGCGGACGTAGCAAAGAGACCCAGTACTTC
. . TRBJ1-2 TRBV10-3 CAISEGQYGYTF TGTGCCATCAGTGAGGGACAGTATGGCTACACCTTC
. . TRBJ1-2 TRBV10-3 CAIPDVYGYTF TGTGCCATTCCAGACGTCTATGGCTACACCTTC